These 21 T cell receptor beta chains originate from one sample sequenced in a study of blood T cell repertoires in COVID-19 (dated by TCRdb to 2020 to 2021). Libraries were prepared through the immunoSEQ multiplex PCR assay. What TCRdb holds here is the immuneACCESS table cut down to in-frame rearrangements. Part of the clones is not present; checked against another copy, under half of the missing clones reflect an unresolved V gene, and the others are unexplained. Recorded for this sample are about 200,000 clones; 82% of them occurred a single time. The ten largest make up 6.9% of the sample. Sequencing used peripheral blood. These receptors came from a human donor with acute or convalescent COVID-19. The donor label of this sample is uncertain.

CDR3 loop: CASSLVSGRATDTQYF. DNA for the CDR3: TGTGCCAGCAGTTTGGTGAGCGGGAGGGCAACAGATACGCAGTATTTT. The V and J genes are TRBV27 and TRBJ2-3; 10 positions agree with TRBD2. The CDR3 totals 16 residues. CDR1 is MNHEY, CDR2 SMNVEV, per germline (reference sequence). V trimming: 3 bases; J trimming: 3 bases; junction bases outside the gene matches: 6.

The chain is built from TRBV5-1 and TRBJ2-7, with 14 nucleotides matching TRBD2. This CDR3 has 19 residues. Germline V gives CDR1 SGHRS, CDR2 YFSETQ. After removal of 4 bases from V and 0 bases from J, the junction contained 12 bases not matched to a gene. This CDR3 is CASSRGTSGSSYSSYEQYF. CDR3 nucleotide sequence: TGCGCCAGCAGCCGTGGGACTAGCGGGAGTAGCTATAGCTCCTACGAGCAGTACTTC.

The chain is built from TRBV7-3 and TRBJ2-7, with D tentatively TRBD2 (6 bases). V was clipped by 3 bases and J by 0 bases, with 9 bases between them. The CDR3 spans 14 residues. Germline V gene sequence: CDR1 SGHTA, CDR2 FQGTGA. CDR3 DNA: TGTGCCAGCAGCTTCGGGGGTTCCTCCTACGAGCAGTACTTC. This gives the protein CASSFGGSSYEQYF.

Of note for this clone: The limits of the CDR3 on the DNA are not certain, so only TCRdb's listed CDR3 is given. The chain couples TRBV21-1 to TRBJ1-1; the table's TRBD1 call for D was not verified on the DNA. TRBV21-1 is an annotated pseudogene. The CDR3 has 18 amino acids, counting both end residues. CDR3 protein: CASSKVGQGAQMNTEAFF.

This rearrangement joins TRBV27 to TRBJ1-1, with 9 bases fitting TRBD1. Trimming took 7 bases from V and 9 from J; bases not matched to a gene: 12. The CDR3 loop spans 14 amino acids. Per germline, CDR1 MNHEY and CDR2 SMNVEV (reference sequence). The CDR3 region is CASTKEKGQGKAFF. The DNA for the CDR3 is TGTGCCAGCACCAAAGAGAAAGGACAGGGGAAAGCTTTCTTT.

V gene TRBV5-1 combines with J gene TRBJ1-1; tentative D call: TRBD1 (5 bases). The CDR3 spans 14 residues. The germline gives CDR1 SGHRS, CDR2 YFSETQ. V was cut by 4 bases and J by 2 bases, with 12 bases left in between. The CDR3 is CASSAGWANTEAFF. DNA for the CDR3: TGCGCCAGCAGCGCAGGGTGGGCAAACACTGAAGCTTTCTTT.

This rearrangement joins TRBV19 to TRBJ2-3; D is perhaps TRBD1 (6 bases). CDR3 length: 13 residues. V dropped 5 bases and J dropped 4 bases, with 10 bases sitting between them. CDR1 and CDR2 from the germline V gene are LNHDA and SQIVND (reference sequence). CDR3 in amino acids: CASSLSGADTQYF. The CDR3 DNA reads as TGTGCCAGTAGTCTTTCAGGGGCAGATACGCAGTATTTT.

This rearrangement joins TRBV7-9 to TRBJ2-5; 13 bases fit TRBD2. The CDR3 has 15 amino acids. J lost 5 bases, V lost 6 bases, and 6 bases had no gene match. Looked up from germline, CDR1 is SEHNR and CDR2 is FQNEAQ (reference sequence). DNA of the CDR3: TGTGCCAGCAGTCATGGACTAGCGGGAGAGGAGACCCAGTACTTC. Protein: CASSHGLAGEETQYF.

This chain joins TRBV5-1 and TRBJ2-6; maybe TRBD1 (5 bases). CDR1 is SGHRS, CDR2 YFSETQ, per germline. Trimming stripped 5 bases from V and 1 base from J, with 7 bases between. This CDR3 spans 14 amino acids. CDR3 sequence (DNA): TGCGCCAGCAGGGCAGGGTCTGGGGCCAACGTCCTGACTTTC. This encodes CASRAGSGANVLTF.

This chain joins TRBV6-6 and TRBJ2-7; TRBD2 agrees at 9 bases. From germline, CDR1 is MNHNY and CDR2 SVGAGI (reference sequence). The CDR3 contains 15 residues. Trimming at V came to 4 bases and at J to 9 bases, leaving 13 bases not matched to a gene. This CDR3 reads CASSFSSGTSGMQYF. The CDR3, as DNA: TGTGCCAGCAGTTTCTCTAGCGGGACCTCGGGGATGCAGTACTTC.

The chain combines TRBV29-1 with TRBJ2-3; 7 nucleotides line up with TRBD2. The CDR3 is made up of 14 amino acids. Germline V lookup: CDR1 SQVTM, CDR2 ANQGSEA. V lost 6 bases to trimming and J lost 0 bases; unmatched junction nucleotides: 6. This CDR3 is CSVQRDLSTDTQYF. The CDR3 nucleotides read TGCAGCGTCCAGCGGGACCTCAGCACAGATACGCAGTATTTT.

The chain combines TRBV6-5 with TRBJ2-7; possible D gene TRBD2, 6 bases. In germline, CDR1 is MNHEY, CDR2 SVGAGI. This CDR3 contains 14 residues. The V end lost 5 bases, the J end lost 2 bases, and 13 bases lay between the germline ends. The CDR3 loop reads CASSRTKGPYEQYF. The CDR3 DNA follows: TGTGCCAGCAGTAGGACTAAAGGCCCCTACGAGCAGTACTTC.

As to this clone: The same CDR3 can be traced to other DNA sequences in this sample. The chain uses TRBV3-1 (or the pseudogene TRBV3-2) and TRBJ2-5, with 9 bases that match TRBD1. The CDR3 has 15 residues. Per the germline V gene, CDR1 is LGHDT and CDR2 is YNNKEL (reference sequence). J was trimmed by 5 bases and V by 2 bases; bases with no gene match: 6. CDR3 residues: CASSQRTGERETQYF. CDR3 sequence (DNA): TGTGCCAGCAGCCAACGGACAGGGGAGAGGGAGACCCAGTACTTC.

This clone came up once. V and J are TRBV15 and TRBJ2-5; TRBD2 matches 11 bases. With V trimmed by 1 base and J by 3 bases, 4 bases remained unmatched. Germline CDR1 reads LNHNV; CDR2 reads YYDKDF (reference sequence). This CDR3 spans 16 amino acids. CDR3 bases: TGTGCCACCAGCAGAGTACGACTAGCGGGAAAAGAGACCCAGTACTTC. Encoded protein: CATSRVRLAGKETQYF.

The rearrangement joins TRBV19 to TRBJ2-1; 12 bases match TRBD2. From germline, CDR1 is LNHDA and CDR2 SQIVND (reference sequence). V trimming: 5 bases; J trimming: 8 bases; junction bases outside the gene matches: 13. The length of the CDR3 is 17 residues. Here the CDR3 reads CASSPFLAGGLSYEQFF. CDR3 nucleotides: TGTGCCAGTAGTCCCTTCCTAGCGGGAGGGTTAAGCTATGAGCAGTTCTTC.

V gene TRBV12-1 combines with J gene TRBJ2-7; TRBD1 is the table's D call, not checked against the DNA. TRBV12-1 is marked as a pseudogene. The CDR3 is 16 amino acids. CDR3 region: CASSLRPGQGAYEQYF. Written as DNA, the CDR3 is TGTGCCAGCAGCCTCAGACCGGGACAAGGAGCCTACGAGCAGTACTTC.

This sequence joins TRBV12-5 and TRBJ1-2; 7 positions match TRBD1. Germline trimming cut 10 bases from V and 4 bases from J; bases unmatched to any gene: 6. Per the germline V gene, CDR1 is LGHNT and CDR2 is FRNRAP. The CDR3 is 12 residues long. CDR3 amino acids: CATTGEAYGYTF. For the CDR3, the DNA is TGTGCTACCACAGGGGAAGCCTATGGCTACACCTTC.

This chain uses TRBV3-1 (or the pseudogene TRBV3-2) with TRBJ2-2, with TRBD2 identical over 11 bases. V was clipped by 4 bases and J by 6 bases; unmatched bases: 4. CDR1 and CDR2 from the germline V gene are LGHDT and YNNKEL (reference sequence). The CDR3 loop spans 15 amino acids. CDR3: CASSLLAGVAGELFF. For the CDR3, the DNA is TGTGCCAGCAGCCTACTAGCGGGAGTCGCCGGGGAGCTGTTTTTT.

This clone showed up just once. The chain couples TRBV5-1 to TRBJ2-5; 16 nucleotides align to TRBD2. The CDR3 runs 19 residues. Germline loops: CDR1 SGHRS, CDR2 YFSETQ. V gave up 4 bases and J gave up 0 bases; unmatched junction bases: 9. The CDR3 bases are TGCGCCAGCAGCGTGGGACTAGCGGGAGGGCTTGTTTACCAAGAGACCCAGTACTTC. Amino acid sequence: CASSVGLAGGLVYQETQYF.

The chain joins TRBV2 to TRBJ2-2; 10 bases agree with TRBD1. CDR1 and CDR2 (germline): SNHLY, FYNNEI. The V segment lost 6 bases and the J segment 6 bases; nucleotides outside the gene matches: 4. The CDR3 is made up of 14 amino acids. The DNA of the CDR3 is TGTGCCAGCAGAGGACAGGGGGGTGCCGGGGAGCTGTTTTTT. It translates to CASRGQGGAGELFF.

This clone is a singleton in its sample. The chain employs TRBV7-9 and TRBJ1-1, with D uncertain. The CDR3 runs to 16 residues. Germline-derived CDR1 and CDR2 are SEHNR and FQNEAQ (reference sequence). V was trimmed by 1 base and J by 1 base, leaving 13 bases between them. CDR3 residues: CASSLGQAGENTEAFF. The CDR3 nucleotides are TGTGCCAGCAGCTTAGGCCAGGCGGGTGAGAACACTGAAGCTTTCTTT.